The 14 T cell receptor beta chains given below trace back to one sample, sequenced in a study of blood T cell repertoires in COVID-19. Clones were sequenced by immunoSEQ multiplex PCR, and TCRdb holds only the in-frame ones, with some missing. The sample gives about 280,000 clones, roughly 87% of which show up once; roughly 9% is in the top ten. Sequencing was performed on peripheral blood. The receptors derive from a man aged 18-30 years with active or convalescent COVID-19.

CDR3 DNA sequence: TGCGCCAGCAGCTGGCGGGGACAGCCCCGCACAGATACGCAGTATTTT. It specifies CASSWRGQPRTDTQYF. This chain joins TRBV5-1 and TRBJ2-3; D is possibly TRBD1 (7 bases). Looked up from germline, CDR1 is SGHRS and CDR2 is YFSETQ. V dropped 3 bases and J dropped 1 base, with 15 bases sitting between them. There are 16 residues in the CDR3.

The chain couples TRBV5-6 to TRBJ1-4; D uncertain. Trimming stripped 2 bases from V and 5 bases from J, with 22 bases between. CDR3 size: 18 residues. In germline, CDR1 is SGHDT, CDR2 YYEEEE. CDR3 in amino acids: CASSFFQAARLRNEKLFF. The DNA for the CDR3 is TGTGCCAGCAGCTTTTTCCAAGCGGCCCGCCTTCGGAATGAAAAACTGTTTTTT.

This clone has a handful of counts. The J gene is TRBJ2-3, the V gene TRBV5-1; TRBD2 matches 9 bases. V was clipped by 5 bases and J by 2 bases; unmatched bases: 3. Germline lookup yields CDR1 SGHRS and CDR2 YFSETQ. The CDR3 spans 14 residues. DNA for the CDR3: TGCGCCAGCAGAGCGGGGGGTAACACAGATACGCAGTATTTT. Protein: CASRAGGNTDTQYF.

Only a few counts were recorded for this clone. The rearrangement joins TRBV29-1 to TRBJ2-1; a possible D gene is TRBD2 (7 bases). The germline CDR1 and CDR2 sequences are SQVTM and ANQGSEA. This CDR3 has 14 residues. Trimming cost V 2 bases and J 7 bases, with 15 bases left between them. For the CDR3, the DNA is TGCAGCGTTGAACCCTGGGGGGGCCTAAATGAGCAGTTCTTC. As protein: CSVEPWGGLNEQFF.

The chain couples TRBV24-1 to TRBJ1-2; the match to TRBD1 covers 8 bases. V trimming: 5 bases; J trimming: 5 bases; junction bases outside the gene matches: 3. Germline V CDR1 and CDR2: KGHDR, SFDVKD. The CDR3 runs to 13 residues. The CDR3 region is CATSVGTGYGYTF. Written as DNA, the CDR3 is TGTGCCACCAGTGTCGGGACAGGATATGGCTACACCTTC.

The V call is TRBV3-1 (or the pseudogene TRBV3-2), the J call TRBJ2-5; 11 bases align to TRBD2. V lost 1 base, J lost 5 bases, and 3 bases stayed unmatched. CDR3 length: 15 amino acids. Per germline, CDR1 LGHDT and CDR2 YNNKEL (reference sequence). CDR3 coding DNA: TGTGCCAGCAGCCAAGTACTAGCGGGGGCCGAGACCCAGTACTTC. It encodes CASSQVLAGAETQYF.

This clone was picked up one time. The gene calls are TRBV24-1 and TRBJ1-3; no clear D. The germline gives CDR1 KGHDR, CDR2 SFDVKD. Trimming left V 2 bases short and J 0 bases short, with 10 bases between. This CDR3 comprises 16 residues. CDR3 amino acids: CATSDSSMSSGNTIYF. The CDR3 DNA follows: TGTGCCACCAGTGATTCATCAATGAGCTCTGGAAACACCATATATTTT.

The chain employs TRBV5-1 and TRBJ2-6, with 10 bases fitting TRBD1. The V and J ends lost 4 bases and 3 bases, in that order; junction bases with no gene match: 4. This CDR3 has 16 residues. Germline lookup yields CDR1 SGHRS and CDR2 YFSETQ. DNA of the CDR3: TGCGCCAGCAGCGGAGGGACAGGGGATGGGGCCAACGTCCTGACTTTC. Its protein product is CASSGGTGDGANVLTF. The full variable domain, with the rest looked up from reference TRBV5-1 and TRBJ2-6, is KAGVTQTPRYLIKTRGQQVTLSCSPISGHRSVSWYQQTPGQGLQFLFEYFSETQRNKGNFPGRFSGRQFSNSRSEMNVSTLELGDSALYLCASSGGTGDGANVLTFGAGSRLTVL.

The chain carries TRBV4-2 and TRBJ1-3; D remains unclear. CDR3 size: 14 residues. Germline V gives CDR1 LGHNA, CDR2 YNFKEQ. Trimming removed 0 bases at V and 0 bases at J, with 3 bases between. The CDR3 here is CASSQDISGNTIYF. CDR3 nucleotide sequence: TGTGCCAGCAGCCAAGACATCTCTGGAAACACCATATATTTT.

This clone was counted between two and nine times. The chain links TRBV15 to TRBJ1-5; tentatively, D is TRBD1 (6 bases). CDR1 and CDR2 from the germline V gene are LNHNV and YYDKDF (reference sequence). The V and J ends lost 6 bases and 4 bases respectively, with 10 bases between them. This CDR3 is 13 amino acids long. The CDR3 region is CATSAGANQPQHF. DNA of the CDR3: TGTGCCACCAGTGCGGGGGCAAATCAGCCCCAGCATTTT.

The CDR3 region is CASSQTSGSSYEQYF. The CDR3 nucleotides read TGCGCCAGCAGCCAAACTAGCGGGAGCTCCTACGAGCAGTACTTC. This chain links TRBV4-3 with TRBJ2-7; 11 bases align to TRBD2. The germline CDR1 and CDR2 sequences are LGHNA and YSLEER. CDR3 length equals 15 residues. V gave up 2 bases and J gave up 0 bases; unmatched junction bases: 0.

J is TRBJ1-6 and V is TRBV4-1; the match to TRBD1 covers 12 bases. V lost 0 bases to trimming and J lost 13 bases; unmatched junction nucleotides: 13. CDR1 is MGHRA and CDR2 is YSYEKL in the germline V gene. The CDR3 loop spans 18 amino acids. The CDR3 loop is CASSQDPGTGGSSLPLHF. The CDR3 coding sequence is TGCGCCAGCAGCCAAGATCCCGGGACAGGGGGCTCCAGTTTGCCCCTCCACTTT.

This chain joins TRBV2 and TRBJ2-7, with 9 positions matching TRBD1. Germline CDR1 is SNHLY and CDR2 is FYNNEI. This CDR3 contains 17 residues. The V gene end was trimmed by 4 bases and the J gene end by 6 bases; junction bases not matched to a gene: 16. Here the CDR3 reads CASSVSLDWTGVGEQYF. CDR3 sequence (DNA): TGTGCCAGCAGTGTCTCACTTGACTGGACAGGGGTGGGCGAGCAGTACTTC. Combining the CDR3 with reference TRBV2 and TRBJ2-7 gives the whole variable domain EPEVTQTPSHQVTQMGQEVILRCVPISNHLYFYWYRQILGQKVEFLVSFYNNEISEKSEIFDDQFSVERPDGSNFTLKIRSTKLEDSAMYFCASSVSLDWTGVGEQYFGPGTRLTVT.

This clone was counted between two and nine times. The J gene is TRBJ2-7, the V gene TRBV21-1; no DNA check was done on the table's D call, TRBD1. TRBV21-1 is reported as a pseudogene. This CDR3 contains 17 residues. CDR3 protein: CASSRQVRDRPLLEQYF. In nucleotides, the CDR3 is TGTGCCAGCAGCCGACAAGTCCGGGACAGGCCCCTTCTCGAGCAGTACTTC.